This TCR beta chain was captured in a study of cytomegalovirus exposure and HLA in healthy donors (dated by TCRdb to about 2017). Concerning the study at large: According to a later analysis, one platform produced both the roughly 120 validation repertoires and the roughly 660 repertoires of the first cohort. To predict cytomegalovirus infection status, the study combined high-throughput TCR immunosequencing, statistical association of individual TCRs with disease status, and machine learning. In addition to the first cohort of several hundred subjects, a separate validation cohort of 120 different subjects was used. The aim of the study was to test whether cataloging public T cell receptors could identify signatures of past pathogen exposure.

General study outcomes and caveats: A later analysis lacked HLA typing for the validation cohort, so it scored co-occurrence in that cohort across all 110 or so repertoires. Three of the identified cytomegalovirus-associated TCR beta chains were confirmed in vitro to be specific for cytomegalovirus antigens. Cytomegalovirus status was reported to be diagnosed by the classifier with high specificity and sensitivity in both the original and validation cohorts. In the study, 150 to 200 TCR beta chains were listed as associated with cytomegalovirus. A later analysis found that TCRs clustered in the first cohort also tended to co-occur in the roughly 120 validation repertoires, with 94% of cluster scores above 0. While some public TCRs were present in many individuals, most TCR sequences turned up only very rarely across donors. According to the authors, the approach could potentially be generalized to other disease states and immunological phenotypes.

The library was prepared using the immunoSEQ multiplex PCR assay. Regarding the original processing steps: To diagnose cytomegalovirus status from the catalog of TCR beta chain sequences, a statistical classification framework was built. The immuneACCESS repertoire file appears here via TCRdb, limited to in-frame rearrangements. These files lack a portion of the clones; in checked studies, under half of the deficit traces to unresolved V genes, and the cause of the others is not known. The V and J calls and clone size come from that table; D and trimming were worked out from the DNA. The sample profile shows some 170,000 clones; about 86% of them were found once. The top ten clones comprise roughly 1.3% of the sample. CDR1 and CDR2 were assigned from the germline V gene as MNHEY and SVGAGI. The CDR3 sequence holds 13 residues, the cysteine and phenylalanine included. Only the CDR3 portion is preserved as DNA: 39 bases, with reading frame beginning at the first base. V lost 7 bases and J lost 5 bases; the stretch between them is 14 bases long.

A word on this clone: Its antigen has not been determined. It has no much larger one-base neighbor in the sample; base qualities were not kept.

The donors belonged to the validation cohort of under 150 subjects, which was separate from the approximately 700-subject first cohort. The sequencing sample was made of PBMCs. The sequence is built from TRBV6-5 and TRBJ2-5; the D gene remains uncertain. The receptor was derived from a woman between 25 and 40 years old in good health and CMV-seronegative. The bases are TGTGCCAGCAAGAGAGGCGTGTGGGAGACCCAGTACTTC. This yields the protein CASKRGVWETQYF.